Listed here is a single TCR beta chain. The antigen is not known. CDR3 length: 14 amino acids. V was trimmed by 5 bases and J by 2 bases, leaving 12 bases between them. CDR1 SNHLY and CDR2 FYNNEI come from the germline V gene. A universal primer binding site was introduced by template switching. The final cDNA contained unique molecular identifiers. TCRdb ran MiXCR on the 5' RACE reads and lists one entry per CDR3 protein. The table lists roughly 710,000 distinct CDR3 sequences, 5.5% to 6.5% of them singletons. The data were taken from a study of identical twins. The study's findings and limits: Part of the zero-insertion signal could reflect confounding by invariant MAIT and iNKT cells. Cross-sectional statistical analysis, not tracking of the same donors, underpinned the conclusions.

Donors were all healthy Caucasians. V and J are TRBV2 and TRBJ2-5; no clear D. The TCR originated in a man aged 18 to 29 in good health. The material sequenced was naive T cells sorted from blood. In DNA, the CDR3 is TGTGCCAGCAGTCCGCTCCAAACTCAAGAGACCCAGTACTTC. It encodes CASSPLQTQETQYF.